This T cell receptor (beta chain) was observed in a study of control samples from healthy donors and cancer patients. V gave up 0 bases and J gave up 3 bases, with 9 bases separating them. CDR1 and CDR2 from the germline V gene are MGHRA and YSYEKL. The CDR3 runs 15 residues. The data were produced by immunoSEQ multiplex PCR, yet TCRdb's version contains in-frame clones alone and is incomplete. The sample has roughly 20,000 clones, about 85% seen once. This clonotype originated in a man in his sixties with colorectal cancer. The chain couples TRBV4-1 to TRBJ1-5, with D unclear. Sequencing input: PBMCs. CDR3: CASSQEAGLNQPQHF. CDR3 nucleotide sequence: TGCGCCAGCAGCCAAGAAGCAGGTCTCAATCAGCCCCAGCATTTT.